The sequence of this TCR beta chain was determined in a study of molecular identifiers for immune sequencing clone quantification (dated by TCRdb to 2017 to 2018). About the study as a whole: For a replicate experiment, RNA from approximately 20,000 or 98,000 naive CD8 T cells was divided into five aliquots, and four of the five aliquots were sequenced. This methods study used CD8 T cells to benchmark TCR RNA copy counting and molecular-identifier clustering-based TCR repertoire sequencing (MIDCIRS). On the study overall, not on this receptor specifically: The naive libraries included spiked-in Jurkat TCR RNA (roughly 11 copies' worth), and this RNA is not part of the donor repertoire. The sizes of highly expanded clones could end up underestimated when identical TCR molecules share a barcode. Spiked-in Jurkat TCR RNA equivalent to a single cell was reported to be detectable even among 980,000 or so naive CD8 T cells. In CMV-specific effector cells, clones with more than 20 RNA copies contained over 97% of molecules, whereas in naive cells such clones contained under 1% of molecules. When barcode sub-clustering was left out, chimeric consensus sequences inflated TCR diversity, with chimeras reaching as high as 47%. Modeling indicated about three TCR RNA copies recovered per cell, compared with around 11 by digital PCR, which implies a capture efficiency of approximately 30%.

This clonotype occurred a few times. Its antigen target is currently unknown. The sample holds no much larger clone one base away, and base qualities are not on file. The CDR3 spans 13 residues, from the cysteine through the phenylalanine. Here the CDR3 DNA is all that survives: 39 bases in frame from base 1. Per the germline V gene (reference sequence), MNHEY is the CDR1 and SMNVEV is the CDR2. Here V drops 10 bases and J drops 3 bases, and the junction holds 5 bases not matched to any gene. The library was built by means of PCR. The sequencing machine was a NextSeq 500. Preparation of bulk TCR libraries followed a previously described approach, with the TCR primers listed in Table S5. The Qiagen AllPrep DNA/RNA kit was used to purify total RNA. Before analysis, reads from multiple sequencing runs of one library were combined. Per the source publication's procedure: Reads were retained only if an exact TCR constant sequence was present, and the retained reads were trimmed to 150 nt and grouped according to their 12-nt molecular barcodes. Within each barcode group, reads were sub-clustered at a 15% Levenshtein threshold, and quality-weighted consensus sequences were built per RNA molecule. Non-functional sequences were excluded, and lower-count sequences lying one edit away from another sequence were also excluded. Barcode sub-clusters with fewer than 20% of the maximum read count were removed, based on fitting two negative binomial distributions. Starting from the raw public reads, TCRdb applied fastp trimming at Q25, assembled clones with MiXCR and retained in-frame beta chains. Entries are consolidated by CDR3 protein sequence, retaining the most common genes and DNA. The V and J calls and clone size come from TCRdb's table, not from the authors' own analysis. Present in this sample are about 630,000 distinct CDR3 sequences, less than 30% of which were seen just once. About 0.73% of the sample belongs to the ten largest clones.

Libraries of naive CD8 T cells were built from anywhere between roughly 19,000 and 1,000,000 sorted cells, with 10%, 30% or 50% of the purified RNA used. On a BD FACSAria II, naive CD8 T cells were FACS-sorted as CD8+CD4-CCR7+CD45RA+ and collected into RLT Plus buffer. To test detection sensitivity, Jurkat RNA equal to ten TCR copies was added to samples of about 20,000-1,000,000 naive CD8 T cells. CD8 T cells were enriched with RosetteSep CD8+ T Cell Enrichment Cocktail and Ficoll-Paque, followed by ACK red cell lysis. The material sequenced was naive CD8+ T cells from blood, with Jurkat cell RNA spiked in. The label giving this sample's cell subset or site can be read as: FACS-sorted CD8+CD4-CCR7+CD45RA+ naive T cells. In this chain, TRBV27 is recombined with TRBJ2-7, and 11 bases in between align with TRBD2. The sequence was collected from a human donor in good health. Some libraries in this study had Jurkat cell RNA spiked in. The nucleotide sequence reads TGTGCCACCACTAGCGGGAGCAGCTACGAGCAGTACTTC. It translates as CATTSGSSYEQYF.